The present T cell receptor (beta chain) was sequenced within a study of shared clonotypes between healthy human individuals. Study results and caveats: There were few donors, and this limited the genetic and exposure-history diversity represented.

Terminally differentiated effector memory CD45RA+ cells were left out of the naive CD8 fraction, which was CD45RO-negative and positively selected for CCR7. The CDR3 has 14 residues. CDR1 is SGHTA and CDR2 is FQGNSA in the germline V gene. Trimming took off 2 bases at V and 6 bases at J, with 12 bases between the two ends. A word on this clone: The antigen remains undetermined.

Clones were read by immunoSEQ multiplex PCR, and TCRdb kept only the in-frame ones, dropping some. The data hold around 650,000 clones, with 90% to 97% observed a single time. This chain uses TRBV7-2 with TRBJ2-3; tentative D call: TRBD2 (5 bases). The sequencing sample was made of naive CD8+ T cells sorted from blood. This TCR was sampled from a young woman in good health. CDR3 amino acids: CASSLFGGSDTQYF. The CDR3 DNA sequence: TGTGCCAGCAGCTTATTCGGCGGGTCGGATACGCAGTATTTT.